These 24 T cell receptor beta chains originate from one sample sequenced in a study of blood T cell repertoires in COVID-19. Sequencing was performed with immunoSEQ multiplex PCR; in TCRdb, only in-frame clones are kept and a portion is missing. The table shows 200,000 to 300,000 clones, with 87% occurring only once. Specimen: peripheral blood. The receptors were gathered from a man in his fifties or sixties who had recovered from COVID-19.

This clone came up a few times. The CDR3 loop is CAIKITGGNTGELFF. Written as DNA, the CDR3 is TGTGCCATTAAAATAACAGGGGGCAACACCGGGGAGCTGTTTTTT. The chain has TRBV10-3 and TRBJ2-2; 9 positions agree with TRBD1. This CDR3 is built from 15 residues. The V and J ends lost 9 bases and 2 bases, in that order; junction bases with no gene match: 7. CDR1 is ENHRY and CDR2 is SYGVKD in the germline V gene.

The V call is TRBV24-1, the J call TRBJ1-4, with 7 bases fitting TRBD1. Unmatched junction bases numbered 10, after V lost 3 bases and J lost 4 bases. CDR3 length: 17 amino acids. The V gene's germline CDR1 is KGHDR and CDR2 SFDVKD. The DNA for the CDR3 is TGTGCCACCAGTGATACATCCTCGGACAGGAATAATGAAAAACTGTTTTTT. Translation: CATSDTSSDRNNEKLFF.

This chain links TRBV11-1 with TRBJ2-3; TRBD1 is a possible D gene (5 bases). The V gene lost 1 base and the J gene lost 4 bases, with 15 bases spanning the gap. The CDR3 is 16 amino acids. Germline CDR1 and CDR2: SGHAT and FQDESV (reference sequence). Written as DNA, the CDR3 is TGTGCCAGCAGCTTAGGTCCAGGGCCGTTGTCAGATACGCAGTATTTT. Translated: CASSLGPGPLSDTQYF.

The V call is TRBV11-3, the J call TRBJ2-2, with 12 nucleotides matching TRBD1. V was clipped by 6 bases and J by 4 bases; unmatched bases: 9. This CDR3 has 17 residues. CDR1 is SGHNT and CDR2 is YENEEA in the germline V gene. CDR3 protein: CASSPGQGASGTGELFF. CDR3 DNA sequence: TGTGCCAGCAGTCCGGGACAGGGGGCGTCTGGCACCGGGGAGCTGTTTTTT.

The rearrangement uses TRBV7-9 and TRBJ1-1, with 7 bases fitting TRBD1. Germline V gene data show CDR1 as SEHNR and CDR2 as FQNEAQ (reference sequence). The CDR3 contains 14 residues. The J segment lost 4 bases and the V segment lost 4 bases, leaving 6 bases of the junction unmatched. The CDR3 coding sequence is TGTGCCAGCAGCTCCACAGGGGTAGTCACTGAAGCTTTCTTT. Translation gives CASSSTGVVTEAFF.

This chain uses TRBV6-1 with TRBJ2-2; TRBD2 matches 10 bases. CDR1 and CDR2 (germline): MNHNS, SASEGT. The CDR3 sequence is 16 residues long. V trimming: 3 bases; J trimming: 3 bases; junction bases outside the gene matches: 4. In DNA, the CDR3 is TGTGCCAGCAGTGAGTTAGCGGGGGGATACACCGGGGAGCTGTTTTTT. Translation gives CASSELAGGYTGELFF.

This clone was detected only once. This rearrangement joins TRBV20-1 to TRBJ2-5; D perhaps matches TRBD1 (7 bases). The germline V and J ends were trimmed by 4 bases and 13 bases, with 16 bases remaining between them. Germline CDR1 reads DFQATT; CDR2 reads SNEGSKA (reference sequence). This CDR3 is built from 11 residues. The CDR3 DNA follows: TGCAGTGCTACAGGGGGGACTCCCCCGTACTTC. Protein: CSATGGTPPYF.

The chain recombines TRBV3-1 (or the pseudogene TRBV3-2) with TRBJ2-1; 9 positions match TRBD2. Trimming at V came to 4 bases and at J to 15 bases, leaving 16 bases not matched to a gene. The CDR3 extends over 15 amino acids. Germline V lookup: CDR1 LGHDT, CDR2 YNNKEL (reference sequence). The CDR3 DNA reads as TGTGCCAGCAGCCCCGAGTCGGCGGGGGGGCTCGTCCCGTTCTTC. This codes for CASSPESAGGLVPFF.

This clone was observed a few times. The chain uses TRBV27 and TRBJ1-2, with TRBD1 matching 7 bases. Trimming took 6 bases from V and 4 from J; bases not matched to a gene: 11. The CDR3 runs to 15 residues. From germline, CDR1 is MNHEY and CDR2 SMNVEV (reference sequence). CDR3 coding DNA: TGTGCCAGCAGCCGTACAGGGGCTCGCGGCTATGGCTACACCTTC. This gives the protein CASSRTGARGYGYTF.

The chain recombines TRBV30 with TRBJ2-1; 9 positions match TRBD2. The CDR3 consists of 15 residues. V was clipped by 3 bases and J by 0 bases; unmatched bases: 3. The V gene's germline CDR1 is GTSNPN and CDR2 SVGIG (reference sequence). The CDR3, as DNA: TGTGCCTGGAGCCTAGCGGGGAGCTCCTACAATGAGCAGTTCTTC. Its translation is CAWSLAGSSYNEQFF.

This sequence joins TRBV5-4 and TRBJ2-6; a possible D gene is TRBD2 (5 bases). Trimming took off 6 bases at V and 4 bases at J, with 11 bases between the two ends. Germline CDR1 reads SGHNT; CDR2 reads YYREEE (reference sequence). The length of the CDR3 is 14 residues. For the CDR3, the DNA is TGTGCCAGCACCCGGTGGGAGGGGGCCAACGTCCTGACTTTC. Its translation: CASTRWEGANVLTF.

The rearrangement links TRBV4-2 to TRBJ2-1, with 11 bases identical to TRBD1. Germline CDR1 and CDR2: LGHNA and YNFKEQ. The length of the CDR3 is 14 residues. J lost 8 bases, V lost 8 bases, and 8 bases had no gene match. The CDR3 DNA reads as TGTGCCAGCGCTGGACAGGGGGCTTTCGATGAGCAGTTCTTC. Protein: CASAGQGAFDEQFF.

This CDR3 is CASSSRVWGQPQHF. CDR3 DNA sequence: TGTGCCAGCAGCTCCAGGGTGTGGGGTCAGCCCCAGCATTTT. This chain links TRBV2 with TRBJ1-5; a weak D match, TRBD1 (5 bases). This CDR3 has 14 amino acids. The germline V and J ends were trimmed by 6 bases and 6 bases, with 15 bases remaining between them. From germline, CDR1 is SNHLY and CDR2 FYNNEI.

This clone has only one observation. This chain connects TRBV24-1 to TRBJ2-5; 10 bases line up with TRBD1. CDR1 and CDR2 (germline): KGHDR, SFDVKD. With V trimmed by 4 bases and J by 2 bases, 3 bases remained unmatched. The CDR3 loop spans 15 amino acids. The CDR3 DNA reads TGTGCCACCAGTGACTTGGACAGGGGGCAAGAGACCCAGTACTTC. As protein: CATSDLDRGQETQYF.

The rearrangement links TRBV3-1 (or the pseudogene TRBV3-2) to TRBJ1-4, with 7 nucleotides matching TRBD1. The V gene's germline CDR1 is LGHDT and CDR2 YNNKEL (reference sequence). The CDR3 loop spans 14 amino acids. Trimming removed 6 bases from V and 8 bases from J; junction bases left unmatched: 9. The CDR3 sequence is CASRQTEQGEKLFF. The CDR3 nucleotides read TGTGCCAGCAGACAAACTGAACAGGGGGAAAAACTGTTTTTT.

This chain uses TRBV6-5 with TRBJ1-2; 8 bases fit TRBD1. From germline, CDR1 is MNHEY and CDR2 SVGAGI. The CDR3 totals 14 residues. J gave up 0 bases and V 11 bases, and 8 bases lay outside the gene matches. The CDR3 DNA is TGTGCCGTCTCACAGGGGGTAGCTAACTATGGCTACACCTTC. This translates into CAVSQGVANYGYTF.

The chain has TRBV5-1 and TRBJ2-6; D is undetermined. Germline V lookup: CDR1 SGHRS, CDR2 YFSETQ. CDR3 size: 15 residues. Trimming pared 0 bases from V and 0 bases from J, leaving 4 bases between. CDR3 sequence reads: CASSLVSSGANVLTF. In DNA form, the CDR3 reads TGCGCCAGCAGCTTGGTGAGCTCTGGGGCCAACGTCCTGACTTTC.

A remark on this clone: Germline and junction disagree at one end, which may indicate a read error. The CDR3 spells CASRIGNRDGSPWGEQFF. For the CDR3, the DNA is TGTGCCAGTAGGATAGGGAACAGGGACGGCTCACCCTGGGGTGAGCAGTTCTTC. V is TRBV19 and J is TRBJ2-1; D perhaps matches TRBD1 (6 bases). This CDR3 is built from 18 residues. Looked up from germline, CDR1 is LNHDA and CDR2 is SQIVND (reference sequence).

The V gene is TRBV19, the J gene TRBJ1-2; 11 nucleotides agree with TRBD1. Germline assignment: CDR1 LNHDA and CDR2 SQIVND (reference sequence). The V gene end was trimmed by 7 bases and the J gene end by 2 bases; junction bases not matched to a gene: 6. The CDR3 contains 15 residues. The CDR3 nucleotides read TGTGCCAGTACCCGGACAGGGGGCCGAAACTATGGCTACACCTTC. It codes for CASTRTGGRNYGYTF.

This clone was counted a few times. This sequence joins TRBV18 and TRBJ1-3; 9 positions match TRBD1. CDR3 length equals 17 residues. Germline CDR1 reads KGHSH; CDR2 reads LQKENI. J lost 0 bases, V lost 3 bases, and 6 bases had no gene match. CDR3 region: CASSPRQGGDSGNTIYF. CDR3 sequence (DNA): TGTGCCAGCTCACCGCGACAGGGGGGAGACTCTGGAAACACCATATATTTT.

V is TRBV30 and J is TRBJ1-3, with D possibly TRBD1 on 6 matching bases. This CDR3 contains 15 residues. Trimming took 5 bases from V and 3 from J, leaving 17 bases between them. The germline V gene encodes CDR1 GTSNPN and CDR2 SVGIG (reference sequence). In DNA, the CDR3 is TGTGCCTGGTCTTTCGGGGGGGCGGTTGGAAACACCATATATTTT. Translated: CAWSFGGAVGNTIYF. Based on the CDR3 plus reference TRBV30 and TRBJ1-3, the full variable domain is SQTIHQWPATLVQPVGSPLSLECTVEGTSNPNLYWYRQAAGRGLQLLFYSVGIGQISSEVPQNLSASRPQDRQFILSSKKLLLSDSGFYLCAWSFGGAVGNTIYFGEGSWLTVV.

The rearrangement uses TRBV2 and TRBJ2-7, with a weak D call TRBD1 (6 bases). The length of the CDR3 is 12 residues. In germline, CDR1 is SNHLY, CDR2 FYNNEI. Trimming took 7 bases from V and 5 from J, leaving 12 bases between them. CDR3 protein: CASTGQYDEQYV. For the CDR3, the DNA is TGTGCCAGCACCGGACAGTACGACGAGCAGTACGTC.

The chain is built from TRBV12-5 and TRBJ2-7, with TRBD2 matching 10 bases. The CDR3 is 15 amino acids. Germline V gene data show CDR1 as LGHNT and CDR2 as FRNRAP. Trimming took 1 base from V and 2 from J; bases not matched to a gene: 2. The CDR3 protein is CASGLGLAGAYEQYF. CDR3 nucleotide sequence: TGTGCTAGTGGTTTGGGGCTAGCGGGGGCCTACGAGCAGTACTTC.

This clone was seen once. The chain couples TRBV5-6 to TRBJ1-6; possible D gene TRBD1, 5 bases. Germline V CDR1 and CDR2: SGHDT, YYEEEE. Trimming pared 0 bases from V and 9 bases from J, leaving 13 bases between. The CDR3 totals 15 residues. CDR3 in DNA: TGTGCCAGCAGCTTGGGATGGGGACTTACTTCACCCCTCCACTTT. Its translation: CASSLGWGLTSPLHF.